A single sample is the source of the 8 T cell receptor beta chains below, sequenced in a study of cytomegalovirus exposure and HLA in healthy donors. The PCR ran on 60 Vbeta and 13 Jbeta primers. The method was immunoSEQ multiplex PCR; TCRdb's version includes in-frame clones alone and lacks a portion of them. With around 55,000 clones in the sample, the ten largest clones hold about 10%. The sample was PBMCs. These receptors all stem from a man aged 50-60 years in good health and CMV-seropositive.

In DNA form, the CDR3 reads TGTGCCAGCAGTTTTGGGGGGACCCTTTCCAGGAATGAGCAGTTCTTC. It is translated as CASSFGGTLSRNEQFF. The V call is TRBV28, the J call TRBJ2-1; D might be TRBD2 (6 bases). Germline V gene lookup returns CDR1 MDHEN and CDR2 SYDVKM. The CDR3 spans 16 residues. V was shortened by 3 bases and J by 7 bases, with 19 bases between the two germline ends.

About this clone: The junction differs from germline at one of its ends, possibly a read error. This chain connects TRBV7-7 to TRBJ2-6; weak D call: TRBD1 (5 bases). Germline V CDR1 and CDR2: SSHAT, FNYEAQ (reference sequence). CDR3 length: 17 residues. The CDR3 reads CASSLQAGRSGANVLTF. Here the CDR3 DNA reads TGTGCTAGCAGCTTGCAGGCAGGGCGCTCTGGGGCCAACGTCCTGACTTTC.

V gene TRBV27 combines with J gene TRBJ2-7; the D gene is possibly TRBD2 (6 bases). Germline V gives CDR1 MNHEY, CDR2 SMNVEV (reference sequence). Trimming stripped 8 bases from V and 0 bases from J, with 14 bases between. The length of the CDR3 is 14 residues. The CDR3 is CASSTSRYSYEQYF. The CDR3 DNA reads as TGTGCCAGCTCCACTAGCCGCTACTCCTACGAGCAGTACTTC.

The chain carries TRBV9 and TRBJ1-6; D gene uncertain. CDR1 and CDR2 from the germline V gene are SGDLS and YYNGEE. The CDR3 is 14 amino acids. V lost 0 bases to trimming and J lost 7 bases, with 8 bases between them. The CDR3 DNA reads TGTGCCAGCAGCGTAGGTCTGGAGAATTCACCCCTCCACTTT. Translated: CASSVGLENSPLHF.

V and J are TRBV6-1 and TRBJ1-6; D is possibly TRBD1 (5 bases). V was clipped by 4 bases and J by 10 bases, with 11 bases between them. CDR3 length equals 13 residues. Germline V gives CDR1 MNHNS, CDR2 SASEGT. CDR3 coding DNA: TGTGCCAGCAGTGGTCCGGGGGGATCACCCCTCCACTTT. Translated: CASSGPGGSPLHF.

This chain uses TRBV6-5 with TRBJ2-7, with D perhaps TRBD1 (5 bases). Trimming stripped 4 bases from V and 3 bases from J, with 10 bases between. Germline values: CDR1 MNHEY, CDR2 SVGAGI. The CDR3 consists of 13 residues. This CDR3 is CASSFKGVYEQYF. CDR3 DNA: TGTGCCAGCAGTTTCAAAGGGGTCTACGAGCAGTACTTC.

The chain carries TRBV5-4 and TRBJ2-7; D may be TRBD1 (6 bases). V lost 1 base, J lost 0 bases, and 11 bases lay in between. The CDR3 sequence is 15 residues long. Per the germline V gene, CDR1 is SGHNT and CDR2 is YYREEE (reference sequence). The CDR3 protein is CASSLSTGSSYEQYF. DNA for the CDR3: TGTGCCAGCAGCTTGTCAACAGGGAGCTCCTACGAGCAGTACTTC.

The J gene is TRBJ2-6, the V gene TRBV9; 8 bases align to TRBD2. This CDR3 region has 18 residues. V lost 4 bases to trimming and J lost 2 bases; unmatched junction nucleotides: 11. Per germline, CDR1 SGDLS and CDR2 YYNGEE. CDR3 protein: CASSREGIAGPGANVLTF. DNA for the CDR3: TGTGCCAGCAGCCGAGAGGGAATAGCGGGACCTGGGGCCAACGTCCTGACTTTC.